These 31 T cell receptor beta chains share one sample of origin, sequenced in a study of cytomegalovirus exposure and HLA in healthy donors. Researchers ran the PCR with 60 Vbeta and 13 Jbeta primers. Assay used: immunoSEQ multiplex PCR; TCRdb lists only in-frame clones, some missing. The sample lists about 100,000 clones, approximately 79% occurring once. The sequencing input was PBMCs. The origin of the receptors is a woman aged 55-70 years in good health and CMV-seropositive.

The genes are TRBV19 and TRBJ1-1, with a tentative D call TRBD1 (5 bases). The CDR3 length is 15 residues. Looked up from germline, CDR1 is LNHDA and CDR2 is SQIVND (reference sequence). V lost 4 bases, J lost 5 bases, and 17 bases lay in between. The DNA of the CDR3 is TGTGCCAGTAGTACGGCAGGGTCAGGTTGGACTGAAGCTTTCTTT. It specifies CASSTAGSGWTEAFF. Based on the CDR3 plus reference TRBV19 and TRBJ1-1, the full variable domain is DGGITQSPKYLFRKEGQNVTLSCEQNLNHDAMYWYRQDPGQGLRLIYYSQIVNDFQKGDIAEGYSVSREKKESFPLTVTSAQKNPTAFYLCASSTAGSGWTEAFFGQGTRLTVV.

This sequence joins TRBV11-2 and TRBJ2-7; 9 bases align to TRBD2. The length of the CDR3 is 16 residues. Unmatched junction bases numbered 6, after V lost 0 bases and J lost 3 bases. Per germline, CDR1 SGHAT and CDR2 FQNNGV. Here the CDR3 DNA reads TGTGCCAGCAGCTTAGATCGGCTAGCGGGATTCTACGAGCAGTACTTC. It codes for CASSLDRLAGFYEQYF.

The chain recombines TRBV2 with TRBJ1-1; no clear D. Looked up from germline, CDR1 is SNHLY and CDR2 is FYNNEI. V was shortened by 7 bases and J by 3 bases, with 6 bases between the two germline ends. The CDR3 extends over 11 amino acids. In DNA, the CDR3 is TGTGCCAGCATACGAGACACTGAAGCTTTCTTT. This translates into CASIRDTEAFF.

The chain uses TRBV5-4 and TRBJ2-3; 12 bases align to TRBD2. The junction had 5 bases not matched to a gene; V was cut back by 3 bases and J by 3 bases. The CDR3 is 16 residues long. CDR1 SGHNT and CDR2 YYREEE come from the germline V gene (reference sequence). DNA of the CDR3: TGTGCCAGCAGCTCCAAGACTAGCGGGAGTACAGATACGCAGTATTTT. Its protein product is CASSSKTSGSTDTQYF.

This rearrangement joins TRBV5-1 to TRBJ1-2; TRBD1 agrees at 7 bases. The CDR3 runs 17 residues. Trimming took 4 bases from V and 4 from J; bases not matched to a gene: 16. Germline V gene sequence: CDR1 SGHRS, CDR2 YFSETQ. DNA for the CDR3: TGCGCCAGCAGCACCCTCTCAGGGGGACAGACACTCTATGGCTACACCTTC. Its translation is CASSTLSGGQTLYGYTF. The variable domain in full, completed from reference TRBV5-1 and TRBJ1-2, reads KAGVTQTPRYLIKTRGQQVTLSCSPISGHRSVSWYQQTPGQGLQFLFEYFSETQRNKGNFPGRFSGRQFSNSRSEMNVSTLELGDSALYLCASSTLSGGQTLYGYTFGSGTRLTVV.

This clone was observed a handful of times. The V and J genes are TRBV6-5 and TRBJ1-1; D call uncertain. This CDR3 is built from 14 residues. Trimming stripped 2 bases from V and 1 base from J, with 8 bases between. The germline V gene has CDR1 MNHEY and CDR2 SVGAGI. In DNA form, the CDR3 reads TGTGCCAGCAGTTACACAGATCAGAACACTGAAGCTTTCTTT. It specifies CASSYTDQNTEAFF.

The chain uses TRBV27 and TRBJ2-7; the match to TRBD2 covers 9 bases. Per the germline V gene, CDR1 is MNHEY and CDR2 is SMNVEV (reference sequence). The V gene end was trimmed by 6 bases and the J gene end by 4 bases; junction bases not matched to a gene: 7. The CDR3 contains 14 residues. CDR3 bases: TGTGCCAGCAGGAGGCGGGAGGGTAAGTACGAGCAGTACTTC. Its translation: CASRRREGKYEQYF.

In this sample, this clone turned up a few times. The chain couples TRBV19 to TRBJ1-1, with 7 bases aligning to TRBD1. The CDR3 totals 13 residues. Looked up from germline, CDR1 is LNHDA and CDR2 is SQIVND (reference sequence). The J segment lost 7 bases and the V segment lost 5 bases, leaving 7 bases of the junction unmatched. DNA for the CDR3: TGTGCCAGTAGTGCACATCGGGACAGTGAAGCTTTCTTT. Translated, it gives CASSAHRDSEAFF.

The chain has TRBV15 and TRBJ2-2; D unclear. Germline V gene data show CDR1 as LNHNV and CDR2 as YYDKDF (reference sequence). The CDR3 totals 15 residues. Trimming stripped 0 bases from V and 5 bases from J, with 10 bases between. The CDR3 DNA follows: TGTGCCACCAGCAGAGAAAGACTTCAGACCGGGGAGCTGTTTTTT. Encoded protein: CATSRERLQTGELFF.

This chain connects TRBV6-1 to TRBJ1-2; TRBD1 agrees at 8 bases. V trimming: 3 bases; J trimming: 6 bases; junction bases outside the gene matches: 6. This CDR3 region has 14 residues. Germline CDR1 and CDR2: MNHNS and SASEGT. For the CDR3, the DNA is TGTGCCAGCAGTGATGGGACAGGTTGGAATGGCTACACCTTC. Residues: CASSDGTGWNGYTF.

V gene TRBV7-8 combines with J gene TRBJ2-7, with D unresolved. The length of the CDR3 is 12 residues. The germline CDR1 and CDR2 sequences are SGHVS and FQNEAQ. Trimming took 5 bases from V and 0 from J, leaving 5 bases between them. The CDR3 DNA sequence: TGTGCCAGCAGCCTATCCTCCTACGAGCAGTACTTC. Its translation: CASSLSSYEQYF.

The chain employs TRBV29-1 and TRBJ1-1, with D maybe TRBD1 (5 bases). The CDR3 has 14 amino acids. From germline, CDR1 is SQVTM and CDR2 ANQGSEA. The V end lost 5 bases, the J end lost 4 bases, and 17 bases lay between the germline ends. CDR3 amino acids: CSVPPGTGGTEAFF. In DNA form, the CDR3 reads TGCAGCGTTCCTCCAGGTACGGGGGGCACTGAAGCTTTCTTT.

The chain combines TRBV7-9 with TRBJ2-7, with 9 bases matching TRBD2. The junction had 8 bases not matched to a gene; V was cut back by 1 base and J by 4 bases. CDR3 length equals 16 residues. CDR1 and CDR2 from the germline V gene are SEHNR and FQNEAQ (reference sequence). This chain's CDR3 is CASSLVGTSRIYEQYF. The DNA for the CDR3 is TGTGCCAGCAGCTTAGTCGGGACTAGCCGAATATACGAGCAGTACTTC.

V and J are TRBV4-1 and TRBJ2-7, with D possibly matching TRBD2 (6 bases). There are 15 residues in the CDR3. The V end lost 3 bases, the J end lost 2 bases, and 14 bases lay between the germline ends. Germline CDR1 and CDR2: MGHRA and YSYEKL. CDR3 DNA sequence: TGCGCCAGCAGCCAGTTGGCTAGCGCAACCTACGAGCAGTACTTC. Translation gives CASSQLASATYEQYF.

The rearrangement links TRBV18 to TRBJ2-1, with 10 bases lining up with TRBD1. With V trimmed by 1 base and J by 6 bases, 6 bases remained unmatched. Germline V CDR1 and CDR2: KGHSH, LQKENI. This CDR3 is 16 amino acids long. In DNA form, the CDR3 reads TGTGCCAGCTCACCACGAGGACAGGGGGAAGGCAATGAGCAGTTCTTC. As protein: CASSPRGQGEGNEQFF.

For this clone: The germline gene is not matched at one end of the junction; a read error may be the cause. The chain is built from TRBV7-7 and TRBJ2-1; TRBD2 is a possible D gene (5 bases). Germline V gene data show CDR1 as SSHAT and CDR2 as FNYEAQ (reference sequence). This CDR3 is built from 13 residues. This CDR3 is CASSLAPRDEQFF. In DNA, the CDR3 is TGTGCTAGCAGCTTAGCGCCGCGGGATGAGCAGTTCTTC.

CDR3 in amino acids: CASSPEGEANEKLFF. CDR3 coding DNA: TGTGCCAGCAGCCCAGAAGGGGAGGCTAATGAAAAACTGTTTTTT. The rearrangement joins TRBV9 to TRBJ1-4; D might be TRBD1 (5 bases). The CDR3 is made up of 15 amino acids. From germline, CDR1 is SGDLS and CDR2 YYNGEE. Trimming shortened V by 4 bases and J by 3 bases, and 13 bases separated the two germline ends.

CDR3 protein: CASTRGDTQYF. CDR3 bases: TGTGCCAGCACACGAGGGGATACGCAGTATTTT. The chain couples TRBV7-3 to TRBJ2-3, with a tentative D call TRBD2 (5 bases). The CDR3 consists of 11 residues. Trimming removed 7 bases at V and 6 bases at J, with 8 bases between. Germline CDR1 SGHTA, CDR2 FQGTGA.

This rearrangement joins TRBV5-6 to TRBJ2-5; 7 nucleotides line up with TRBD1. Near its end, the DNA agrees better with TRBJ2-7, so the J call may be wrong. CDR1 and CDR2 (germline): SGHDT, YYEEEE. CDR3 length: 15 amino acids. CDR3 region: CASSPITGDLGEQYF. CDR3 coding DNA: TGTGCCAGCAGCCCAATCACAGGGGATCTGGGCGAGCAGTACTTC.

This chain connects TRBV13 to TRBJ1-2; D remains ambiguous. The germline V and J ends were trimmed by 5 bases and 4 bases, with 8 bases remaining between them. Germline-derived CDR1 and CDR2 are PRHDT and FYEKMQ (reference sequence). This CDR3 comprises 12 residues. CDR3 residues: CASSGQSYGYTF. CDR3 DNA sequence: TGTGCCAGCAGCGGGCAGTCCTATGGCTACACCTTC.

The chain is built from TRBV30 and TRBJ2-1; TRBD2 matches at 9 bases. V dropped 4 bases and J dropped 4; count of bases not matched to a gene: 5. The length of the CDR3 is 14 residues. The V gene's germline CDR1 is GTSNPN and CDR2 SVGIG (reference sequence). CDR3 DNA sequence: TGTGCCTGGACACTAGCGGGTTTTTACAATGAGCAGTTCTTC. It translates to CAWTLAGFYNEQFF.

V and J are TRBV5-4 and TRBJ2-5; the match to TRBD2 covers 9 bases. Unmatched junction bases numbered 10, after V lost 4 bases and J lost 6 bases. Germline V gives CDR1 SGHNT, CDR2 YYREEE (reference sequence). This CDR3 is 15 amino acids long. CDR3 in amino acids: CASSAGGAGTQTQYF. The DNA for the CDR3 is TGTGCCAGCAGCGCGGGGGGGGCGGGAACGCAGACCCAGTACTTC.

This rearrangement joins TRBV19 to TRBJ2-2; no reliable D call. The CDR3 totals 15 residues. V gave up 3 bases and J gave up 4 bases, with 12 bases separating them. CDR1 and CDR2 (germline): LNHDA, SQIVND (reference sequence). The chain's CDR3 is CASSITLLGTGELFF. CDR3 in DNA: TGTGCCAGTAGTATTACCCTCCTAGGCACCGGGGAGCTGTTTTTT. The full variable domain, rest sourced from reference TRBV19 and TRBJ2-2, is DGGITQSPKYLFRKEGQNVTLSCEQNLNHDAMYWYRQDPGQGLRLIYYSQIVNDFQKGDIAEGYSVSREKKESFPLTVTSAQKNPTAFYLCASSITLLGTGELFFGEGSRLTVL.

This chain joins TRBV9 and TRBJ1-2; 8 nucleotides agree with TRBD1. The CDR3 is 15 amino acids. CDR1 and CDR2 from the germline V gene are SGDLS and YYNGEE. The V gene end was trimmed by 2 bases and the J gene end by 1 base; junction bases not matched to a gene: 4. CDR3 sequence reads: CASSVFGQGNYGYTF. DNA for the CDR3: TGTGCCAGCAGCGTCTTTGGACAGGGTAACTATGGCTACACCTTC.

The chain uses TRBV6-6 and TRBJ1-1; TRBD1 might be the D (5 bases). The germline CDR1 and CDR2 sequences are MNHNY and SVGAGI (reference sequence). CDR3 length equals 13 residues. V lost 10 bases and J 0 bases, leaving 12 bases between the germline ends. DNA for the CDR3: TGTGCCACCAAGGACAACATGAACACTGAAGCTTTCTTT. This sequence encodes CATKDNMNTEAFF.

This chain joins TRBV29-1 and TRBJ2-1, with D perhaps TRBD2 (7 bases). The CDR3 runs to 13 residues. V dropped 7 bases and J dropped 2 bases, with 12 bases sitting between them. CDR1 SQVTM and CDR2 ANQGSEA come from the germline V gene. The CDR3 DNA sequence: TGCAGCGGGGGGAGGGGGACCTACAATGAGCAGTTCTTC. Its protein is CSGGRGTYNEQFF.

The chain combines TRBV5-1 with TRBJ1-1, with D perhaps TRBD1 (6 bases). The CDR3 runs to 14 residues. The V end lost 1 base, the J end lost 5 bases, and 12 bases lay between the germline ends. The germline V gene encodes CDR1 SGHRS and CDR2 YFSETQ. In DNA form, the CDR3 reads TGCGCCAGCAGCTTGAGCCCAGGGGTGACTGAAGCTTTCTTT. This codes for CASSLSPGVTEAFF.

The chain couples TRBV15 to TRBJ2-1, with D perhaps TRBD2 (6 bases). Deletions cut 0 bases from V and 7 bases from J, with 16 bases between. The V gene's germline CDR1 is LNHNV and CDR2 YYDKDF (reference sequence). This CDR3 region has 16 residues. The CDR3 nucleotides read TGTGCCACCAGCAGAGATTTTGGGACTCCGTCTAATGAGCAGTTCTTC. Residues: CATSRDFGTPSNEQFF.

V gene TRBV27 combines with J gene TRBJ2-7, with D unresolved. V lost 3 bases and J 0 bases, leaving 6 bases between the germline ends. The germline V gene encodes CDR1 MNHEY and CDR2 SMNVEV (reference sequence). The CDR3 is 13 amino acids. The CDR3 reads CASSFHSSYEQYF. The DNA for the CDR3 is TGTGCCAGCAGTTTTCACAGCTCCTACGAGCAGTACTTC.

This chain joins TRBV9 and TRBJ2-1; the match to TRBD2 covers 12 bases. J gave up 4 bases and V 4 bases, and 9 bases lay outside the gene matches. Germline V gene data show CDR1 as SGDLS and CDR2 as YYNGEE. CDR3 length: 17 residues. The CDR3 nucleotides read TGTGCCAGCAGCACAGGACTAGCGGGACTAGTTTACAATGAGCAGTTCTTC. This encodes CASSTGLAGLVYNEQFF.

Only a few counts were recorded for this clone. The chain links TRBV4-2 to TRBJ2-1; D gene uncertain. Between the trimmed V and J ends, which lost 0 bases and 4 bases, there was a span of 4 bases. In germline, CDR1 is LGHNA, CDR2 YNFKEQ. This CDR3 is built from 13 residues. The CDR3 nucleotides are TGTGCCAGCAGCCAAGACGGTTACAATGAGCAGTTCTTC. Translated, it gives CASSQDGYNEQFF.